This passage covers 25 T cell receptor beta chains from one sample sequenced in a study of cytomegalovirus exposure and HLA in healthy donors. Amplification used 60 Vbeta primers and 13 Jbeta primers. Data came from immunoSEQ multiplex PCR; TCRdb stores just in-frame clones and leaves some out. This table holds 200,000 to 250,000 clones. Source material: PBMCs. These receptors all come from a woman aged 30 to 39 in good health and CMV-seropositive.

This sequence joins TRBV9 and TRBJ2-5; TRBD2 agrees at 11 bases. The ends lost 1 base at V and 3 bases at J; junction bases unmatched: 5. The CDR3 totals 16 residues. Germline V lookup: CDR1 SGDLS, CDR2 YYNGEE. The CDR3 region is CASSVWGTSGEETQYF. In nucleotides, the CDR3 is TGTGCCAGCAGCGTATGGGGGACTAGCGGCGAAGAGACCCAGTACTTC.

The chain employs TRBV27 and TRBJ2-7; 8 bases line up with TRBD2. CDR3 length: 13 amino acids. The J segment lost 3 bases and the V segment lost 8 bases, leaving 6 bases of the junction unmatched. Germline loops: CDR1 MNHEY, CDR2 SMNVEV (reference sequence). CDR3 in amino acids: CASHSGAGYEQYF. The DNA for the CDR3 is TGTGCCAGCCATAGCGGGGCGGGCTACGAGCAGTACTTC.

CDR3 in amino acids: CASSPPGEGREQYF. CDR3 DNA: TGTGCCAGCAGTCCCCCGGGCGAGGGCAGGGAGCAGTACTTC. The rearrangement uses TRBV6-6 and TRBJ2-7; possible D gene TRBD2, 5 bases. The CDR3 covers 14 residues. In germline, CDR1 is MNHNY, CDR2 SVGAGI (reference sequence). V lost 5 bases and J lost 7, with 18 bases in between.

The chain employs TRBV18 and TRBJ2-7; 8 positions match TRBD1. The V gene end was trimmed by 4 bases and the J gene end by 2 bases; junction bases not matched to a gene: 7. The germline CDR1 and CDR2 sequences are KGHSH and LQKENI. CDR3 size: 15 residues. Written as DNA, the CDR3 is TGTGCCAGCTCACGGGATAGGACAGGGCCCTACGAGCAGTACTTC. This translates into CASSRDRTGPYEQYF.

The J gene is TRBJ2-7, the V gene TRBV7-2; D not certain. The germline CDR1 and CDR2 sequences are SGHTA and FQGNSA. The CDR3 runs to 17 residues. V was shortened by 5 bases and J by 4 bases, with 24 bases between the two germline ends. The CDR3 DNA is TGTGCCAGCAGCCCCAATCGAGGAAACCCACCTTTTTACGAGCAGTACTTC. Translated, it gives CASSPNRGNPPFYEQYF.

The chain recombines TRBV10-3 with TRBJ2-5; TRBD2 matches 10 bases. CDR3 length: 15 residues. Germline-derived CDR1 and CDR2 are ENHRY and SYGVKD. The V gene end was trimmed by 0 bases and the J gene end by 2 bases; junction bases not matched to a gene: 0. The CDR3 sequence: CAISESTSGQETQYF. The CDR3 DNA follows: TGTGCCATCAGTGAGTCGACTAGCGGGCAAGAGACCCAGTACTTC.

This sequence joins TRBV5-6 and TRBJ2-3; 9 bases map to TRBD1. The CDR3 totals 19 residues. CDR1 and CDR2 from the germline V gene are SGHDT and YYEEEE. Trimming at V came to 3 bases and at J to 2 bases, leaving 16 bases not matched to a gene. In nucleotides, the CDR3 is TGTGCCAGCAGCTCCGTCCCGGGACAGGGACCAAGATCCACAGATACGCAGTATTTT. Translated: CASSSVPGQGPRSTDTQYF.

This chain connects TRBV5-1 to TRBJ2-2; a weak D match, TRBD1 (6 bases). V shed 0 bases and J shed 6 bases, with 12 bases lying between them. CDR3 length equals 15 residues. Looked up from germline, CDR1 is SGHRS and CDR2 is YFSETQ. The CDR3 sequence: CASSLARGRPGELFF. CDR3 sequence (DNA): TGCGCCAGCAGCTTGGCCAGGGGTCGCCCCGGGGAGCTGTTTTTT.

The rearrangement uses TRBV5-5 and TRBJ2-7, with a weak D call TRBD2 (6 bases). Looked up from germline, CDR1 is SGHKS and CDR2 is YYEKEE (reference sequence). The CDR3 is 14 residues long. V dropped 1 base and J dropped 0 bases, with 8 bases sitting between them. The CDR3 DNA reads as TGTGCCAGCAGCTTGACTAGCACCTCCTACGAGCAGTACTTC. Its protein is CASSLTSTSYEQYF.

The chain couples TRBV7-2 to TRBJ1-5; 10 positions agree with TRBD1. The trim removed 5 bases at V and 3 bases at J, leaving 4 bases unmatched. Germline CDR1 reads SGHTA; CDR2 reads FQGNSA. The CDR3 consists of 15 residues. The DNA of the CDR3 is TGTGCCAGCAGCAAAGACAGGGGGCCCAATCAGCCCCAGCATTTT. Translation: CASSKDRGPNQPQHF.

The CDR3 is CAISQERQGGNQPQHF. The CDR3 bases are TGTGCCATCAGTCAAGAAAGACAGGGGGGCAATCAGCCCCAGCATTTT. The J gene is TRBJ1-5, the V gene TRBV10-3; the match to TRBD1 covers 9 bases. After removal of 5 bases from V and 2 bases from J, the junction contained 7 bases not matched to a gene. Germline CDR1 is ENHRY and CDR2 is SYGVKD. The CDR3 has 16 amino acids.

The V call is TRBV15, the J call TRBJ1-3, with TRBD1 as a possible D gene (5 bases). Trimming removed 6 bases from V and 0 bases from J, with 12 bases in between. The CDR3 is 15 amino acids. The germline gives CDR1 LNHNV, CDR2 YYDKDF (reference sequence). The CDR3 DNA sequence: TGTGCCACCAGGCGGGACGGGAGCTCTGGAAACACCATATATTTT. As protein: CATRRDGSSGNTIYF.

The V gene is TRBV19, the J gene TRBJ1-5, with 7 bases identical to TRBD1. The V gene end was trimmed by 8 bases and the J gene end by 1 base; junction bases not matched to a gene: 8. The length of the CDR3 is 15 residues. Germline loops: CDR1 LNHDA, CDR2 SQIVND (reference sequence). As DNA, the CDR3 is TGTGCCAGTTCTCCGGGACAGATCAGCAATCAGCCCCAGCATTTT. Translating it yields CASSPGQISNQPQHF. The full variable domain, rest sourced from reference TRBV19 and TRBJ1-5, is DGGITQSPKYLFRKEGQNVTLSCEQNLNHDAMYWYRQDPGQGLRLIYYSQIVNDFQKGDIAEGYSVSREKKESFPLTVTSAQKNPTAFYLCASSPGQISNQPQHFGDGTRLSIL.

This rearrangement joins TRBV11-2 to TRBJ2-3; TRBD2 agrees at 10 bases. V dropped 0 bases and J dropped 3; count of bases not matched to a gene: 6. CDR3 size: 17 residues. Germline-derived CDR1 and CDR2 are SGHAT and FQNNGV. CDR3 bases: TGTGCCAGCAGCTTAGATCGGGCTAGCGGGAGAACAGATACGCAGTATTTT. The encoded protein is CASSLDRASGRTDTQYF.

The chain carries TRBV10-3 and TRBJ2-3, with 12 positions matching TRBD2. The CDR3 has 16 amino acids. With 2 bases clipped from V and 2 bases from J, the junction kept 2 bases outside the gene matches. The germline V gene encodes CDR1 ENHRY and CDR2 SYGVKD. The CDR3 sequence is CAISEGLAGYTDTQYF. In DNA form, the CDR3 reads TGTGCCATCAGTGAGGGACTAGCGGGATACACAGATACGCAGTATTTT.

The J gene is TRBJ2-5, the V gene TRBV4-1, with no clear D. The CDR3 length is 13 residues. CDR1 is MGHRA and CDR2 is YSYEKL in the germline V gene. Trimming pared 4 bases from V and 1 base from J, leaving 7 bases between. This CDR3 reads CASSPQFQETQYF. CDR3 in DNA: TGCGCCAGCAGCCCGCAGTTCCAAGAGACCCAGTACTTC.

The chain employs TRBV29-1 and TRBJ1-2, with 8 bases aligning to TRBD1. Germline CDR1 SQVTM, CDR2 ANQGSEA. The CDR3 length is 12 residues. V was clipped by 3 bases and J by 7 bases; unmatched bases: 4. CDR3 in amino acids: CSVDQGAGGYTF. The CDR3 DNA sequence: TGCAGCGTTGATCAGGGGGCTGGTGGCTACACCTTC.

This chain connects TRBV27 to TRBJ2-5; D is possibly TRBD1 (6 bases). This CDR3 has 13 residues. Germline V gene sequence: CDR1 MNHEY, CDR2 SMNVEV (reference sequence). Trimming took 3 bases from V and 3 from J, leaving 8 bases between them. In DNA, the CDR3 is TGTGCCAGCAGTTTCAACAGGGAAGAGACCCAGTACTTC. Translation gives CASSFNREETQYF.

About this clone itself: The sample holds other DNA sequences that translate to the same CDR3. This chain connects TRBV6-5 to TRBJ2-7; TRBD1 matches at 10 bases. Germline CDR1 is MNHEY and CDR2 is SVGAGI. V shed 8 bases, J shed 4 bases, and the junction held 5 bases outside the gene matches. The CDR3 is 13 residues long. CDR3 residues: CASRTGGSYEQYF. The CDR3 DNA reads TGTGCCAGCCGGACAGGGGGATCGTACGAGCAGTACTTC.

CDR3 nucleotides: TGTGCCAGCAGCAAAGAGGGGACAGGGGATTACTATGGCTACACCTTC. This sequence encodes CASSKEGTGDYYGYTF. The chain uses TRBV21-1 and TRBJ1-2; TRBD1 is the table's D call, not checked against the DNA. TRBV21-1 is flagged as a pseudogene. The CDR3 loop spans 16 amino acids.

The chain couples TRBV18 to TRBJ2-7; 13 nucleotides agree with TRBD2. The CDR3 covers 18 residues. CDR1 is KGHSH, CDR2 LQKENI, per germline. V was pared by 3 bases and J by 5 bases, with 13 bases of the junction left unmatched. This chain's CDR3 is CASSPLRGLAGFPDEQYF. The CDR3 DNA is TGTGCCAGCTCACCCCTTCGGGGACTAGCGGGATTCCCTGACGAGCAGTACTTC.

The genes are TRBV14 and TRBJ2-7, with D unclear. Germline V CDR1 and CDR2: SGHDN, FVKESK. This CDR3 is 13 amino acids long. Trimming pared 0 bases from V and 3 bases from J, leaving 6 bases between. The chain's CDR3 is CASSQDSLYEQYF. The CDR3 DNA follows: TGTGCCAGCAGCCAAGACTCCCTCTACGAGCAGTACTTC.

The CDR3 DNA reads as TGTGCCAGCAGCTTAGGGAGTCCCTACGAGCAGTACTTC. This gives the protein CASSLGSPYEQYF. The chain combines TRBV11-2 with TRBJ2-7; D gene unclear. CDR3 length: 13 amino acids. Germline CDR1 reads SGHAT; CDR2 reads FQNNGV. Trimming took off 1 base at V and 2 bases at J, with 6 bases between the two ends.

The chain uses TRBV7-2 and TRBJ1-5; 11 bases line up with TRBD1. There are 16 residues in the CDR3. The J segment lost 11 bases and the V segment lost 0 bases, leaving 9 bases of the junction unmatched. CDR1 is SGHTA and CDR2 is FQGNSA in the germline V gene. The CDR3 DNA follows: TGTGCCAGCAGCTTAGCGGGACAGGGGGGACGGCGGACCCAGCATTTT. The encoded protein is CASSLAGQGGRRTQHF.

The rearrangement uses TRBV5-1 and TRBJ1-3, with D possibly being TRBD1 (6 bases). V lost 5 bases and J lost 4, with 13 bases in between. Germline-derived CDR1 and CDR2 are SGHRS and YFSETQ. CDR3 length: 14 residues. CDR3 sequence reads: CASRGTGLGNTIYF. Here the CDR3 DNA reads TGCGCCAGCAGAGGAACAGGGCTCGGAAACACCATATATTTT.